These 21 T cell receptor beta chains came from one sample sequenced in a study of blood T cell repertoires in COVID-19 (dated by TCRdb to 2020 to 2021). Libraries were built with the immunoSEQ multiplex PCR assay. TCRdb carries this immuneACCESS record with in-frame sequences only. Its versions omit some clonotypes, under half of them owing to an unresolved V gene in the studies checked, with the rest unexplained. The sample has more than 400,000 clones on record, 90% of them singletons. Approximately 0.65% of the sample goes to the ten largest clones. Specimen: PBMCs or T cells enriched from blood (not recorded which). The receptors derive from a man aged 18 to 29 who had recovered from COVID-19.

This sequence joins TRBV5-6 and TRBJ1-5; D call uncertain. Germline V gene lookup returns CDR1 SGHDT and CDR2 YYEEEE. The CDR3 sequence is 15 residues long. Trimming cost V 7 bases and J 4 bases, with 18 bases left between them. CDR3 DNA: TGTGCCAGCGGTCCCGGAAGACGGAGGAATCAGCCCCAGCATTTT. Amino acid sequence: CASGPGRRRNQPQHF.

This clone occurred once. The chain carries TRBV19 and TRBJ1-5; no definite D call. The CDR3 length is 12 residues. The ends were cut back, 5 bases at V and 4 bases at J, with 6 bases in the middle. Germline V CDR1 and CDR2: LNHDA, SQIVND (reference sequence). The CDR3 DNA reads as TGTGCCAGTAGTCCCACAAATCAGCCCCAGCATTTT. This gives the protein CASSPTNQPQHF.

This chain uses TRBV27 with TRBJ1-2; 7 bases map to TRBD1. In germline, CDR1 is MNHEY, CDR2 SMNVEV (reference sequence). V lost 6 bases, J lost 4 bases, and 11 bases stayed unmatched. The CDR3 runs to 15 residues. CDR3 nucleotides: TGTGCCAGCAGACCCGGGACAGCGAGGTTCTATGGCTACACCTTC. Amino acid sequence: CASRPGTARFYGYTF.

The chain joins TRBV19 to TRBJ2-7, with 7 bases identical to TRBD2. CDR3 length equals 19 residues. Losses at the gene ends were 5 bases for V and 3 bases for J; bases not matched to a gene: 22. CDR1 LNHDA and CDR2 SQIVND come from the germline V gene (reference sequence). This CDR3 is CASSRRPPAETSLDYEQYF. The CDR3 nucleotides are TGTGCCAGTAGTCGTCGGCCCCCTGCTGAGACTAGCTTAGACTACGAGCAGTACTTC.

The chain joins TRBV4-1 to TRBJ1-1; maybe TRBD1 (5 bases). Germline CDR1 MGHRA, CDR2 YSYEKL. The CDR3 sequence is 16 residues long. The ends were cut back, 0 bases at V and 0 bases at J, with 11 bases in the middle. The CDR3 coding sequence is TGCGCCAGCAGCCAAGATGGGGGGGGAGTGAACACTGAAGCTTTCTTT. Its protein is CASSQDGGGVNTEAFF.

The J gene is TRBJ1-1, the V gene TRBV6-1; D is unclear. From germline, CDR1 is MNHNS and CDR2 SASEGT. The CDR3 has 13 amino acids. V lost 0 bases, J lost 7 bases, and 9 bases lay in between. The CDR3 sequence: CASSEAGRIEAFF. CDR3 DNA sequence: TGTGCCAGCAGTGAAGCGGGCAGGATTGAAGCTTTCTTT.

The genes are TRBV27 and TRBJ2-7; tentative D call: TRBD1 (5 bases). CDR1 is MNHEY and CDR2 is SMNVEV in the germline V gene (reference sequence). This CDR3 spans 14 amino acids. The V gene lost 5 bases and the J gene lost 1 base, with 12 bases spanning the gap. DNA for the CDR3: TGTGCCAGCAGTCGACAGTCAAATTCCTACGAGCAGTACTTC. As protein: CASSRQSNSYEQYF.

J is TRBJ1-1 and V is TRBV6-5; D is possibly TRBD1 (6 bases). From germline, CDR1 is MNHEY and CDR2 SVGAGI. The V gene lost 4 bases and the J gene lost 11 bases, with 17 bases spanning the gap. The CDR3 extends over 13 amino acids. The CDR3 here is CASSSGQRVKAFF. The CDR3 DNA sequence: TGTGCCAGCAGTTCCGGACAGCGCGTGAAGGCTTTCTTT.

The chain combines TRBV6-5 with TRBJ1-4; possible D gene TRBD1, 6 bases. The CDR3 is 15 amino acids. In germline, CDR1 is MNHEY, CDR2 SVGAGI. V was trimmed by 1 base and J by 7 bases, leaving 13 bases between them. DNA for the CDR3: TGTGCCAGCAGTTACTGGGCAGGGGCTGGTGAAAAACTGTTTTTT. Protein product: CASSYWAGAGEKLFF.

The CDR3 region is CASGGGQGTAGANVLTF. Written as DNA, the CDR3 is TGTGCCAGCGGCGGGGGGCAGGGAACGGCTGGGGCCAACGTCCTGACTTTC. The chain links TRBV7-2 to TRBJ2-6; 8 bases line up with TRBD2. CDR1 is SGHTA, CDR2 FQGNSA, per germline. CDR3 length equals 17 residues. V gave up 8 bases and J gave up 2 bases; unmatched junction bases: 11.

In DNA form, the CDR3 reads TGTGCCAGCAGTGCAGGGCGAAGGGGGCCGAACAATGAGCAGTTCTTC. Translating gives CASSAGRRGPNNEQFF. The rearrangement links TRBV2 to TRBJ2-1, with TRBD1 identical over 7 bases. The CDR3 extends over 16 amino acids. J lost 5 bases, V lost 4 bases, and 11 bases had no gene match. CDR1 and CDR2 from the germline V gene are SNHLY and FYNNEI.

The rearrangement joins TRBV9 to TRBJ2-3, with D possibly TRBD2 on 6 matching bases. The germline gives CDR1 SGDLS, CDR2 YYNGEE. The CDR3 spans 15 residues. Trimming pared 1 base from V and 3 bases from J, leaving 12 bases between. CDR3 coding DNA: TGTGCCAGCAGCGTAAGACTAGGTGCGACAGATACGCAGTATTTT. Residues: CASSVRLGATDTQYF.

V usage is TRBV3-1 (or the pseudogene TRBV3-2) and J usage is TRBJ1-6, with 8 bases aligning to TRBD1. CDR1 and CDR2 from the germline V gene are LGHDT and YNNKEL (reference sequence). There are 18 residues in the CDR3. V gave up 4 bases and J gave up 5 bases; unmatched junction bases: 13. This chain's CDR3 is CASSLLQGGEQNNSPLHF. Here the CDR3 DNA reads TGTGCCAGCAGCCTACTACAGGGGGGTGAACAAAATAATTCACCCCTCCACTTT.

This chain links TRBV28 with TRBJ2-3, with 7 bases lining up with TRBD1. Germline V lookup: CDR1 MDHEN, CDR2 SYDVKM. V trimming: 5 bases; J trimming: 2 bases; junction bases outside the gene matches: 7. The CDR3 contains 15 residues. CDR3 DNA: TGTGCCAGCAGTCCCCAGACAGGGTACACAGATACGCAGTATTTT. Its translation is CASSPQTGYTDTQYF.

This sequence joins TRBV5-4 and TRBJ1-3; a possible D gene is TRBD1 (5 bases). V lost 0 bases and J lost 0, with 10 bases in between. The CDR3 spans 16 residues. CDR1 and CDR2 (germline): SGHNT, YYREEE (reference sequence). The CDR3 loop reads CASSLGGDPSGNTIYF. In DNA form, the CDR3 reads TGTGCCAGCAGCTTGGGGGGGGATCCCTCTGGAAACACCATATATTTT. Complete variable domain (other parts from reference TRBV5-4 and TRBJ1-3): ETGVTQSPTHLIKTRGQQVTLRCSSQSGHNTVSWYQQALGQGPQFIFQYYREEENGRGNFPPRFSGLQFPNYSSELNVNALELDDSALYLCASSLGGDPSGNTIYFGEGSWLTVV.

CDR3 amino acids: CASGSRAQETQYF. The CDR3 DNA reads as TGTGCCAGTGGGAGTCGAGCTCAAGAGACCCAGTACTTC. V is TRBV19 and J is TRBJ2-5, with a tentative D call TRBD2 (5 bases). V was trimmed by 8 bases and J by 2 bases, leaving 12 bases between them. Germline CDR1 is LNHDA and CDR2 is SQIVND (reference sequence). This CDR3 has 13 amino acids.

The chain's CDR3 is CAWSVGQGAYGYTF. CDR3 sequence (DNA): TGTGCCTGGAGTGTTGGTCAGGGCGCCTATGGCTACACCTTC. The chain employs TRBV30 and TRBJ1-2, with D tentatively TRBD1 (5 bases). This CDR3 has 14 residues. V lost 0 bases to trimming and J lost 4 bases, with 12 bases between them. Germline-derived CDR1 and CDR2 are GTSNPN and SVGIG (reference sequence).

J is TRBJ1-2 and V is TRBV9; the D is unclear. The germline gives CDR1 SGDLS, CDR2 YYNGEE. Between the trimmed V and J ends, which lost 6 bases and 4 bases, there was a span of 7 bases. The CDR3 has 11 residues. CDR3 DNA: TGTGCCAGCAAAACCAGCTATGGCTACACCTTC. This sequence encodes CASKTSYGYTF.

The J gene is TRBJ1-5, the V gene TRBV6-5; TRBD1 aligns across 8 bases. The CDR3 loop spans 15 amino acids. V was pared by 9 bases and J by 3 bases, with 10 bases of the junction left unmatched. The germline V gene encodes CDR1 MNHEY and CDR2 SVGAGI. The CDR3 DNA follows: TGTGCCAGTGGACAGGGACCGGAGTACAATCAGCCCCAGCATTTT. It encodes CASGQGPEYNQPQHF.

The rearrangement joins TRBV27 to TRBJ1-2; D might be TRBD1 (6 bases). This CDR3 contains 17 residues. V was trimmed by 1 base and J by 0 bases, leaving 15 bases between them. Per germline, CDR1 MNHEY and CDR2 SMNVEV (reference sequence). The CDR3 nucleotides are TGTGCCAGCAGTTTATACCCCCGAGGACAGACTAACTATGGCTACACCTTC. Amino acid sequence: CASSLYPRGQTNYGYTF.

J is TRBJ2-1 and V is TRBV5-1, with 7 bases aligning to TRBD1. Germline assignment: CDR1 SGHRS and CDR2 YFSETQ. Germline trimming cut 4 bases from V and 0 bases from J; bases unmatched to any gene: 7. This CDR3 is 16 amino acids long. Here the CDR3 DNA reads TGCGCCAGCAGCCGAGACAGGGCGAGCTCCTACAATGAGCAGTTCTTC. It yields the protein CASSRDRASSYNEQFF.